Listed below are T cell receptor beta chains from one sample, sequenced in a study of cytomegalovirus exposure and HLA in healthy donors. Using immunoSEQ multiplex PCR, the repertoire was profiled, and TCRdb retains in-frame clones only, with some absent. Of fewer than 250,000 clones in the sample, approximately 88% are singletons; the top ten hold roughly 0.7%. Sequences were obtained from PBMCs. These receptors were taken from a boy aged 2-9 years in good health and CMV-seronegative. Each CDR3 is given without its conserved first and last residue. Fields, in order: D gene, J gene, clone size, V gene, CDR3 protein. The D gene is left open where the match is weak. Only part of the rows carry a size: once, few, many, or a class if the clone is expanded.

>TRBD1|TRBJ2-7|NA|TRBV13
ASSSRDRVDEQY
>NA|TRBJ1-2|NA|TRBV6-5
ASSSYTGGNYGYT
>NA|TRBJ2-7|NA|TRBV5-4
ASTDRISTPFYEQY
>NA|TRBJ1-4|once|TRBV19
ASMGGENEKLF
>NA|TRBJ2-7|NA|TRBV20-1
SAPTLYEQY
>NA|TRBJ2-7|NA|TRBV29-1
SVGMGLNLGEQY
>NA|TRBJ1-4|NA|TRBV18
ASSRAGNEKLF
>TRBD1|TRBJ1-6|NA|TRBV30
AWSGTGGSNSPLH
>TRBD1|TRBJ2-7|NA|TRBV7-8
ASSWDRGDEQY
>TRBD2|TRBJ2-2|few|TRBV6-1
ASSPSGTGELF